This is a list of T cell receptor beta chains from one sample in a study of human thymus T cells. The table came from immunoSEQ multiplex PCR; TCRdb's copy has only in-frame clones and leaves some out. The sample has tens of thousands of clones, about 94% seen once. The sample taken for sequencing was blood. The receptor set was obtained from a boy under three years old with a congenital heart defect but otherwise immunologically healthy. Each CDR3 is given with its conserved first and last residue. The order of the fields is D gene, clone size, J gene, V gene, CDR3 DNA, CDR3 protein. A D gene is named only where the DNA matches it firmly. Size is omitted from some rows. Given values are once, few, many or a class for expanded clones.

d_call: .
clone_size: .
j_call: TRBJ2-2
v_call: TRBV4-2
cdr3_nt: TGTGCCAGCAGCCATGGATGGACCGGGGAGCTGTTTTTT
cdr3_aa: CASSHGWTGELFF

d_call: .
clone_size: .
j_call: TRBJ1-1
v_call: TRBV5-8
cdr3_nt: TGTGCCAGCGGCGTGGGGGGATGGGGCACTGAAGCTTTCTTT
cdr3_aa: CASGVGGWGTEAFF

d_call: TRBD2
clone_size: .
j_call: TRBJ2-5
v_call: TRBV6-5
cdr3_nt: TGTGCCAGCAGTTCAAAGCGGGGGGGCCCCGAGACCCAGTACTTC
cdr3_aa: CASSSKRGGPETQYF

d_call: .
clone_size: .
j_call: TRBJ1-5
v_call: TRBV28
cdr3_nt: TGTGCCAGCAGTTTATGGACAAACAATCAGCCCCAGCATTTT
cdr3_aa: CASSLWTNNQPQHF

d_call: TRBD1
clone_size: .
j_call: TRBJ1-1
v_call: TRBV20-1
cdr3_nt: TGCAGTGCTAGAGATAGGGCAGGGGGTTTCTTT
cdr3_aa: CSARDRAGGFF

d_call: .
clone_size: .
j_call: TRBJ1-1
v_call: TRBV6-5
cdr3_nt: TGTGCCAGCACTCGTTACGGGGGGACTGAAGCTTTCTTT
cdr3_aa: CASTRYGGTEAFF

d_call: TRBD1
clone_size: .
j_call: TRBJ1-2
v_call: TRBV27
cdr3_nt: TGTGCCAGCAGTCCGTTCGACAGGGAGGGCCCAAGGAAGGGCTACACCTTC
cdr3_aa: CASSPFDREGPRKGYTF

d_call: .
clone_size: .
j_call: TRBJ1-1
v_call: TRBV11-2
cdr3_nt: TGTGCCAGCAGCTTAGGGACAGCTTTCTTT
cdr3_aa: CASSLGTAFF

d_call: .
clone_size: .
j_call: TRBJ1-2
v_call: TRBV28
cdr3_nt: TGTACCGCGGGGGGCACGGGCTATGGCTACACCTTC
cdr3_aa: CTAGGTGYGYTF

d_call: .
clone_size: .
j_call: TRBJ2-2
v_call: TRBV13
cdr3_nt: TGTGCCAGCAGCTTTAGGGCGAACACCGGGGAGCTGTTTTTT
cdr3_aa: CASSFRANTGELFF

d_call: TRBD1
clone_size: once
j_call: TRBJ2-7
v_call: TRBV5-1
cdr3_nt: TGCGCCAGCAGCGCGGGGACAGGCTCCTACGAGCAGTACTTC
cdr3_aa: CASSAGTGSYEQYF

d_call: TRBD2
clone_size: .
j_call: TRBJ2-7
v_call: TRBV6-1
cdr3_nt: TGTGCCAGCACCCCTAGCGGGGGGTTCTCCTACGAGCAGTACTTC
cdr3_aa: CASTPSGGFSYEQYF

d_call: TRBD2
clone_size: .
j_call: TRBJ2-5
v_call: TRBV10-3
cdr3_nt: TGTGCCATCAGGATCGGGGGGGCCGTGAAGACCCAGTACTTC
cdr3_aa: CAIRIGGAVKTQYF

d_call: .
clone_size: .
j_call: TRBJ2-1
v_call: TRBV10-3
cdr3_nt: TGTGCCATCAGTGGTATGGTGGGTGAGCAGTTCTTC
cdr3_aa: CAISGMVGEQFF

d_call: .
clone_size: .
j_call: TRBJ1-1
v_call: TRBV5-1
cdr3_nt: TGCGCCAGCAGCTTGGACAGGGACACTGAAGCTTTCTTT
cdr3_aa: CASSLDRDTEAFF

d_call: .
clone_size: .
j_call: TRBJ1-6
v_call: TRBV27
cdr3_nt: TGTGCCAGCGGCCTTGGGCGATATAATTCACCCCTCCACTTT
cdr3_aa: CASGLGRYNSPLHF

d_call: .
clone_size: .
j_call: TRBJ2-7
v_call: TRBV30
cdr3_nt: TGTGCCTGGAGTGTACGCCGGGGGGCAATTGCTTACGGCTCCTACGAGCAGTACTTC
cdr3_aa: CAWSVRRGAIAYGSYEQYF

d_call: .
clone_size: .
j_call: TRBJ2-7
v_call: TRBV11-2
cdr3_nt: TGTGCCAGCAGCCAAACCCGGGACGTTGCCTTCTACGAGCAGTACTTC
cdr3_aa: CASSQTRDVAFYEQYF

d_call: .
clone_size: .
j_call: TRBJ1-3
v_call: TRBV27
cdr3_nt: TGTGCCAGCAGTTTAAATCAGCCCCGCTCTGGAAACACCATATATTTT
cdr3_aa: CASSLNQPRSGNTIYF